This T cell receptor beta chain derives from a study of regulatory T cells in long-lasting Graves disease. CDR3 regions were amplified by Arm-PCR using iRepertoire HTBI primers to build TCR beta libraries. TCRdb re-analysed the multiplex PCR reads in MiXCR, keeping a single row per CDR3 protein. The sample holds 450,000 or so distinct CDR3 sequences, approximately 23% seen once. This clonotype was detected only a few times. Time point here: persistent/refractory GD, antithyroid drugs over 5 years with positive TRAb. The authors made the TCR library using RNA they extracted from PBMCs. This clonotype originated in a female donor with Graves disease. Sequencing used peripheral blood mononuclear cells (PBMCs), obtained when the disease was refractory, from a patient treated with antithyroid drugs.

The CDR3, as DNA: TGTGCCAGCTTAGCGAGGGGGGGAGGTGGTAGCAATCAGCCCCAGCATTTT. Translation gives CASLARGGGGSNQPQHF. The V call is TRBV6-1, the J call TRBJ1-5; TRBD1 is a possible D gene (6 bases). The CDR3 length is 17 residues. V was trimmed by 8 bases and J by 0 bases, leaving 20 bases between them. Germline loops: CDR1 MNHNS, CDR2 SASEGT.